This T cell receptor beta chain is drawn from a study of vaccination and CD4 T cells after COVID-19. At the level of the study: The stimulus for the cells was overlapping spike peptides derived from SARS-CoV-2, HCoV-NL63, HCoV-OC43 and HCoV-229E. Study-wide results and limits: The analysis of convalescent patients involved relatively few individuals and lacked early post-infection timepoints.

CDR1 and CDR2 from the germline V gene are SGHRS and YFSETQ. This CDR3 is 17 amino acids long. V lost 4 bases to trimming and J lost 5 bases; unmatched junction nucleotides: 14. The Oncomine TCR Beta short-read assay generated sequence data from the DNA of cultured CD4+ T cells. TCRdb re-analysed the PCR reads in MiXCR, keeping a single row per CDR3 protein. The sample lists around 20,000 distinct CDR3 sequences, about 50% seen once, with roughly 8.8% in the top ten. As for this clonotype: Its antigen remains unknown.

Treatment here: approximately 11-day PBMC culture with coronavirus spike peptide pools or control peptides (ViraFEST assay). The sequenced sample was CD4+ T cells from blood, cultured in vitro. This clonotype originated in a human donor who had recovered from COVID-19. The rearrangement joins TRBV5-1 to TRBJ1-2; 10 bases are shared with TRBD1. In nucleotides, the CDR3 is TGCGCCAGCAGCAGAACTATTCCGGGACAGGGGACTTATGGCTACACCTTC. It specifies CASSRTIPGQGTYGYTF.